The 24 T cell receptor beta chains in this list originate from one sample, sequenced in a study of liver allograft versus peripheral blood T cells. At the level of the study: Comparing T cell receptor repertoires in transplanted livers with those in recipients' peripheral blood was part of the design.

One entry per CDR3 protein results from TCRdb running MiXCR on the reads. The profile shows around 3,500 distinct CDR3 sequences, 13% to 15% of them singletons. These receptor sequences come from a human patient who had a liver transplant. Some T cells may be transferred from the graft donor.

The count of this clonotype is one. A far larger clone lies a single base away; this is likely a read error. The genes are TRBV6-6 and TRBJ1-4; the match to TRBD1 covers 8 bases. The CDR3 runs 15 residues. Germline V gene sequence: CDR1 MNHNY, CDR2 SVGAGI (reference sequence). In DNA form, the CDR3 reads TGTGACAGCAGTTCCTGGACAGGGATTATTGAAAAACTGTTTTTT. Its protein is CDSSSWTGIIEKLFF.

This clonotype is judged medium-sized (0.01 to 0.1%). CDR3 coding DNA: TGTGCCAGCAGCGTAGAAGGCTTCACTAATGAAAAACTGTTTTTT. Translating it yields CASSVEGFTNEKLFF. The chain has TRBV9 and TRBJ1-4; D ambiguous. V lost 0 bases, J lost 2 bases, and 8 bases lay in between. CDR3 length equals 15 residues. Per germline, CDR1 SGDLS and CDR2 YYNGEE.

This clonotype was observed many times. The chain is built from TRBV7-2 and TRBJ1-1; D is possibly TRBD1 (6 bases). Germline CDR1 and CDR2: SGHTA and FQGNSA. The V end lost 3 bases, the J end lost 11 bases, and 13 bases lay between the germline ends. This CDR3 is 12 amino acids long. CDR3 in amino acids: CASSFTPGVAFF. The CDR3 DNA reads as TGTGCCAGCAGCTTTACTCCAGGGGTGGCTTTCTTT.

This clonotype appeared many times. CDR3 coding DNA: TGTGCCAGCAGCATTGACAGGGTCTCCTACAATGAGCAGTTCTTC. Translated, it gives CASSIDRVSYNEQFF. J is TRBJ2-1 and V is TRBV9, with 7 positions matching TRBD1. V lost 4 bases to trimming and J lost 0 bases; unmatched junction nucleotides: 4. Germline loops: CDR1 SGDLS, CDR2 YYNGEE. The CDR3 runs 15 residues.

In its sample, this clonotype is medium-sized. This chain uses TRBV28 with TRBJ2-7; 7 nucleotides match TRBD2. This CDR3 spans 14 amino acids. Germline CDR1 and CDR2: MDHEN and SYDVKM. V was clipped by 3 bases and J by 4 bases; unmatched bases: 6. The CDR3 spells CASSFAAGEYEQYF. DNA for the CDR3: TGTGCCAGCAGTTTTGCGGCGGGAGAATACGAGCAGTACTTC. The whole variable domain, filled in from reference TRBV28 and TRBJ2-7, reads DVKVTQSSRYLVKRTGEKVFLECVQDMDHENMFWYRQDPGLGLRLIYFSYDVKMKEKGDIPEGYSVSREKKERFSLILESASTNQTSMYLCASSFAAGEYEQYFGPGTRLTVT.

This clonotype is categorized as medium-sized. The rearrangement uses TRBV5-5 and TRBJ1-3; D is undetermined. The CDR3 contains 14 residues. Germline V gene data show CDR1 as SGHKS and CDR2 as YYEKEE (reference sequence). Trimming removed 0 bases at V and 4 bases at J, with 8 bases between. The CDR3 sequence: CASSLGRRGNTIYF. DNA of the CDR3: TGTGCCAGCAGCTTGGGACGGCGGGGAAACACCATATATTTT.

This clonotype is judged medium-sized (0.01 to 0.1%). This chain connects TRBV6-1 to TRBJ1-2; TRBD1 might be the D (5 bases). Trimming took off 2 bases at V and 5 bases at J, with 12 bases between the two ends. CDR1 MNHNS and CDR2 SASEGT come from the germline V gene. This CDR3 is built from 14 residues. The CDR3 protein is CASSEFPGGYGYTF. The CDR3, as DNA: TGTGCCAGCAGTGAATTCCCTGGGGGGTATGGCTACACCTTC.

Regarding this clonotype: One base separates it from a far larger clone, so it is likely a read error. The chain joins TRBV6-1 to TRBJ1-5, with a possible D match to TRBD1 (5 bases). The germline gives CDR1 MNHNS, CDR2 SASEGT. Deletions cut 6 bases from V and 6 bases from J, with 15 bases between. The CDR3 extends over 14 amino acids. CDR3 region: CASSPEGPGQPQHF. In DNA form, the CDR3 reads TGTGCCAGCAGCCCCGAGGGGCCGGGTCAGCCCCAGCATTTT.

By share, this clonotype counts as medium-sized. The chain has TRBV20-1 and TRBJ1-1, with 10 nucleotides matching TRBD1. J was trimmed by 11 bases and V by 3 bases; bases with no gene match: 12. Germline V gene sequence: CDR1 DFQATT, CDR2 SNEGSKA (reference sequence). The CDR3 extends over 14 amino acids. CDR3 sequence reads: CSASHPGQGLWAFF. The CDR3 DNA is TGCAGTGCTAGTCATCCGGGACAGGGGCTCTGGGCTTTCTTT.

This clonotype counts as large (0.1 to 1%). The V gene is TRBV6-5, the J gene TRBJ1-2; no clear D gene. Trimming shortened V by 6 bases and J by 3 bases, and 17 bases separated the two germline ends. Looked up from germline, CDR1 is MNHEY and CDR2 is SVGAGI. The CDR3 is 15 amino acids. CDR3 in amino acids: CASSQEESSDYGYTF. The CDR3 DNA sequence: TGTGCCAGCAGCCAGGAGGAAAGTTCGGACTATGGCTACACCTTC.

This rearrangement joins TRBV6-6 to TRBJ2-7; 10 nucleotides align to TRBD1. The CDR3 runs to 15 residues. The V gene end was trimmed by 5 bases and the J gene end by 3 bases; junction bases not matched to a gene: 7. The germline V gene has CDR1 MNHNY and CDR2 SVGAGI (reference sequence). The CDR3 reads CASSEAWTGGYEQYF. The DNA for the CDR3 is TGTGCCAGCAGTGAAGCGTGGACAGGGGGCTACGAGCAGTACTTC.

This clonotype is classed as medium-sized. CDR3 sequence: CASSYSGDEQYF. The CDR3 DNA sequence: TGTGCCAGCAGTTACTCGGGAGACGAGCAGTACTTC. The chain couples TRBV6-5 to TRBJ2-7; D possibly corresponds to TRBD2 (5 bases). The CDR3 runs 12 residues. The germline V gene has CDR1 MNHEY and CDR2 SVGAGI. The V end was cut by 0 bases, the J end by 5 bases, with 5 bases between.

This clonotype is termed medium-sized (0.01 to 0.1%). The chain recombines TRBV27 with TRBJ1-2; 7 bases agree with TRBD1. The V gene's germline CDR1 is MNHEY and CDR2 SMNVEV (reference sequence). CDR3 length: 17 residues. J lost 8 bases, V lost 0 bases, and 15 bases had no gene match. The CDR3 DNA follows: TGTGCCAGCAGTTTATCGTGGTTGAAAAAGGGGGCGAAGGGCTACACCTTC. Its protein product is CASSLSWLKKGAKGYTF.

Comments on this clonotype: Possible read error: a much larger clone is one base away. The chain is built from TRBV6-2 or TRBV6-3 and TRBJ2-5; possible D gene TRBD1, 5 bases. The CDR3 covers 14 residues. In germline, CDR1 is MNHEY, CDR2 SVGEGT. The CDR3 loop is CATQPFRDVETLYF. CDR3 in DNA: TGTGCCACTCAACCCTTCAGGGATGTTGAGACCCTGTACTTC.

This clonotype is judged medium-sized. This chain links TRBV19 with TRBJ2-1, with 12 bases lining up with TRBD2. The ends lost 6 bases at V and 4 bases at J; junction bases unmatched: 4. The CDR3 runs to 15 residues. Germline loops: CDR1 LNHDA, CDR2 SQIVND (reference sequence). CDR3 DNA sequence: TGTGCCAGTAGATCCGGGACTAGCGGGTACAATGAGCAGTTCTTC. Its protein is CASRSGTSGYNEQFF.

In its sample, this clonotype ranks as large. The chain links TRBV6-2 or TRBV6-3 to TRBJ2-7; D call uncertain. V lost 1 base and J 4 bases, leaving 11 bases between the germline ends. Germline V lookup: CDR1 MNHEY, CDR2 SVGEGT. CDR3 length: 14 residues. CDR3 DNA: TGTGCCAGCAGTTACTTTGGCTTCGGATACGAGCAGTACTTC. Its protein is CASSYFGFGYEQYF.

The table lists this clonotype with many counts. This chain connects TRBV27 to TRBJ1-1, with a tentative D call TRBD1 (6 bases). Per germline, CDR1 MNHEY and CDR2 SMNVEV (reference sequence). V was clipped by 0 bases and J by 1 base, with 9 bases between them. The CDR3 is made up of 15 amino acids. CDR3 bases: TGTGCCAGCAGTTTATCGGGGGGGCGGAACACTGAAGCTTTCTTT. It codes for CASSLSGGRNTEAFF.

This clonotype is deemed medium-sized. The chain uses TRBV13 and TRBJ2-3; D remains unclear. The CDR3 spans 14 residues. Germline V CDR1 and CDR2: PRHDT, FYEKMQ (reference sequence). Trimming removed 2 bases at V and 8 bases at J, with 14 bases between. This CDR3 reads CASSLWSEDVTQYF. DNA for the CDR3: TGTGCCAGCAGCTTATGGAGCGAGGATGTTACGCAGTATTTT.

By sample fraction, this clonotype is medium-sized (0.01 to 0.1%). This sequence joins TRBV11-2 and TRBJ1-1; no clear D gene. Germline loops: CDR1 SGHAT, CDR2 FQNNGV. V was trimmed by 4 bases and J by 3 bases, leaving 9 bases between them. The CDR3 consists of 13 residues. This chain's CDR3 is CASSSRADTEAFF. Written as DNA, the CDR3 is TGTGCCAGCAGCTCTAGGGCGGACACTGAAGCTTTCTTT.

V is TRBV15 and J is TRBJ2-5, with D possibly being TRBD1 (6 bases). The CDR3 has 17 residues. Trimming shortened V by 8 bases and J by 5 bases, and 27 bases separated the two germline ends. The germline gives CDR1 LNHNV, CDR2 YYDKDF (reference sequence). The CDR3 sequence is CATWGLGAWISGETQYF. DNA of the CDR3: TGTGCCACCTGGGGGCTGGGGGCATGGATATCGGGGGAGACCCAGTACTTC.

The chain is built from TRBV28 and TRBJ2-1, with 8 bases fitting TRBD2. The CDR3 consists of 16 residues. V was clipped by 3 bases and J by 9 bases; unmatched bases: 13. Germline CDR1 MDHEN, CDR2 SYDVKM. The CDR3 bases are TGTGCCAGCAGTTTTTCCCGGGGGGGATCCACCCCTGAGCAGTTCTTC. Its translation: CASSFSRGGSTPEQFF.

The sample holds many counts of this clonotype. This chain uses TRBV12-3 or TRBV12-4 with TRBJ1-2, with a weak D call TRBD1 (5 bases). V lost 5 bases and J lost 4, with 11 bases in between. The CDR3 extends over 13 amino acids. CDR3 coding DNA: TGTGCCAGCAGTCCCGCCGGGGGCTATGGCTACACCTTC. It is translated as CASSPAGGYGYTF.

This clonotype was observed once. With a much larger clone just one base away, this may be a read error. J is TRBJ2-1 and V is TRBV9; TRBD2 matches 7 bases. The CDR3 loop spans 15 amino acids. Germline values: CDR1 SGDLS, CDR2 YYNGEE. V lost 5 bases, J lost 6 bases, and 11 bases stayed unmatched. The CDR3 protein is CASSPWAGDCNEQFF. DNA for the CDR3: TGTGCCAGCAGTCCTTGGGCGGGAGATTGCAATGAGCAGTTCTTC.

By sample fraction, this clonotype is medium-sized. The CDR3 loop is CASSFSGGDEKLFF. CDR3 DNA sequence: TGTGCCAGCAGTTTTTCAGGGGGTGATGAAAAACTGTTTTTT. V usage is TRBV28 and J usage is TRBJ1-4; 7 bases line up with TRBD1. The junction had 4 bases not matched to a gene; V was cut back by 3 bases and J by 6 bases. The CDR3 sequence is 14 residues long. Germline V gene lookup returns CDR1 MDHEN and CDR2 SYDVKM. The whole variable domain, filled in from reference TRBV28 and TRBJ1-4, reads DVKVTQSSRYLVKRTGEKVFLECVQDMDHENMFWYRQDPGLGLRLIYFSYDVKMKEKGDIPEGYSVSREKKERFSLILESASTNQTSMYLCASSFSGGDEKLFFGSGTQLSVL.